The entry below gives a single T cell receptor beta chain sequence along with its context. Its antigen is unknown. Method: immunoSEQ multiplex PCR; TCRdb's copy keeps in-frame clones and lacks some. The table shows around 190,000 clones, with roughly 92% occurring only once. These data belong to a study of T cell responses to AZD1222 COVID-19 vaccine. Study findings and constraints: The study found Spike-specific TCR breadth and depth rose after two AZD1222 doses. Females made up more of the donors, who were largely white British, and clonal diversity may have come out too low.

The CDR3 runs to 17 residues. V lost 4 bases and J lost 4, with 17 bases in between. In germline, CDR1 is SGHAT, CDR2 FQNNGV. The chain has TRBV11-2 and TRBJ1-6; tentatively, D is TRBD1 (6 bases). Sequencing was performed on peripheral blood, taken on day 0 of AZD1222 vaccination. The sequence came from an adult in good health. The CDR3 DNA reads TGTGCCAGCAGCTCAAGAAGGGGGTTAGGGTATAATTCACCCCTCCACTTT. Protein product: CASSSRRGLGYNSPLHF.